Listed below are T cell receptor beta chains from one sample, sequenced in a study of T cells in Graves' hyperthyroidism and ophthalmopathy. TCRdb passed the multiplex PCR reads through MiXCR, listing each CDR3 protein once. The sample carries roughly 300,000 distinct CDR3 sequences, around 14% recorded once. Material: blood. These receptors came from a woman aged 25 to 39 with Graves' hyperthyroidism. The CDR3 runs from the conserved cysteine through the conserved F or W. D genes are given only for firm matches. Some rows have no size entry. The others give once, few or many, or a class for an expanded clone.

size	V	D	J	CDR3	DNA
many	TRBV7-6	.	TRBJ2-5	CASSLGGHPTQYF	TGTGCCAGCAGCTTAGGGGGACACCCGACCCAGTACTTC
.	TRBV11-3	.	TRBJ2-3	CASSGRGPDTQYF	TGTGCCAGCAGCGGCAGGGGCCCCGATACGCAGTATTTT
.	TRBV11-2	.	TRBJ1-6	CASSSRGAGGNSPLHF	TGTGCCAGCAGCTCCCGGGGGGCCGGCGGCAATTCACCCCTCCACTTT
many	TRBV2	TRBD1	TRBJ1-1	CASSEEFGGTGANTEAFF	TGTGCCAGCAGTGAAGAATTCGGCGGGACAGGGGCGAACACTGAAGCTTTCTTT
few	TRBV29-1	TRBD1	TRBJ2-7	CSTAGTGSNEQYF	TGCAGCACTGCCGGGACAGGTTCCAACGAGCAGTACTTC
many	TRBV7-9	.	TRBJ2-5	CASSLWGSEETQYF	TGTGCCAGCAGCTTATGGGGGTCCGAAGAGACCCAGTACTTC
.	TRBV18	.	TRBJ1-5	CASSQQGTKGIQPQHF	TGTGCCAGCTCACAGCAGGGAACCAAGGGGATCCAGCCCCAGCATTTT
.	TRBV20-1	.	TRBJ2-7	CSASRSGGNYEQYF	TGCAGTGCTAGTAGAAGCGGAGGGAACTACGAGCAGTACTTC
many	TRBV7-6	.	TRBJ2-5	CASSPTPFGQETQYF	TGTGCCAGCAGCCCCACCCCATTTGGGCAAGAGACCCAGTACTTC
many	TRBV7-9	TRBD2	TRBJ2-1	CASSLGPSGGEQFF	TGTGCCAGCAGCTTAGGACCCTCGGGGGGTGAGCAGTTCTTC
.	TRBV2	.	TRBJ2-1	CASASVVEQFF	TGTGCCAGCGCTTCAGTTGTTGAGCAGTTCTTC
.	TRBV28	.	TRBJ2-7	CASSNDGYYEQYF	TGTGCCAGCAGCAACGACGGATACTACGAGCAGTACTTC
.	TRBV19	.	TRBJ2-1	CASSYSLTGGEQFF	TGTGCCAGTAGTTATAGTCTCACAGGTGGTGAGCAGTTCTTC
many	TRBV27	.	TRBJ1-1	CASSLEGMNTEAFF	TGTGCCAGCAGTTTGGAGGGAATGAACACTGAAGCTTTCTTT
many	TRBV28	.	TRBJ2-1	CASIPGINYNEQFF	TGTGCCAGCATCCCCGGGATAAACTACAATGAGCAGTTCTTC
many	TRBV12-3/TRBV12-4	TRBD1	TRBJ2-1	CASSGQGDYNEQFF	TGTGCCAGCAGTGGACAGGGAGATTACAATGAGCAGTTCTTC
.	TRBV12-3/TRBV12-4	.	TRBJ1-5	CASSAKARQPQHF	TGTGCCAGCAGTGCCAAGGCAAGGCAGCCCCAGCATTTT
many	TRBV30	TRBD1	TRBJ2-7	CAWTGGEQLYEQYF	TGTGCCTGGACAGGGGGCGAACAACTCTACGAGCAGTACTTC
.	TRBV14	TRBD1	TRBJ2-1	CASSPGTGVNSRGAGAINEQFF	TGTGCCAGCAGCCCCGGGACAGGGGTTAACTCCCGGGGGGCGGGAGCGATCAATGAGCAGTTCTTC
many	TRBV28	.	TRBJ1-6	CASMQGPNHSPLHF	TGTGCCAGCATGCAGGGCCCCAACCATTCACCCCTCCACTTT
.	TRBV12-5	.	TRBJ1-3	CASGLAQPIWAIAGNTIYF	TGTGCTAGTGGTTTGGCACAGCCGATTTGGGCAATAGCTGGAAACACCATATATTTT
.	TRBV4-1	.	TRBJ1-1	CASSQGEGSNTEAFF	TGCGCCAGCAGCCAAGGAGAGGGATCCAACACTGAAGCTTTCTTT
.	TRBV30	.	TRBJ1-1	CAWMLQGATEAFF	TGTGCCTGGATGCTACAGGGAGCCACTGAAGCTTTCTTT
many	TRBV28	.	TRBJ2-2	CASSFPNTGELFF	TGTGCCAGCAGTTTCCCTAACACCGGGGAGCTGTTTTTT
few	TRBV7-9	.	TRBJ1-4	CASSLAGSANEKLFF	TGTGCCAGCAGCTTAGCTGGGTCAGCTAATGAAAAACTGTTTTTT
many	TRBV7-9	TRBD2	TRBJ2-3	CASSLTSGLDTQYF	TGTGCCAGCAGTTTGACTAGCGGTTTGGATACGCAGTATTTT
.	TRBV27	.	TRBJ1-2	CASSRNPGNGYTF	TGTGCCAGCAGTCGAAACCCAGGGAATGGCTACACCTTC
many	TRBV2	TRBD1	TRBJ2-7	CASTPDRVRDEQYF	TGTGCCAGCACCCCGGACAGGGTGAGGGACGAGCAGTACTTC
few	TRBV20-1	.	TRBJ2-7	CSARAVDRSYEQYF	TGCAGTGCTAGAGCCGTGGACCGATCCTACGAGCAGTACTTC
.	TRBV30	TRBD1	TRBJ2-5	CAWSAGQGRETQYF	TGTGCCTGGAGTGCTGGACAGGGGAGAGAGACCCAGTACTTC
few	TRBV5-1	TRBD1	TRBJ2-5	CASSGGQTTQETQYF	TGCGCCAGCAGCGGGGGACAGACGACCCAAGAGACCCAGTACTTC
many	TRBV20-1	.	TRBJ1-1	CSARTVWAPEAFF	TGCAGTGCTAGGACAGTCTGGGCCCCCGAAGCTTTCTTT
.	TRBV10-1	.	TRBJ2-7	CASSDQQSPYEQYF	TGCGCCAGCAGTGACCAACAAAGCCCCTACGAGCAGTACTTC
many	TRBV28	.	TRBJ2-7	CASSSRGTSSYEQYF	TGTGCCAGCAGTTCACGAGGGACCTCCTCCTACGAGCAGTACTTC
many	TRBV6-6	TRBD2	TRBJ2-7	CASSYLALAGGPYEQYF	TGTGCCAGCAGTTACCTCGCCCTGGCGGGAGGGCCTTACGAGCAGTACTTC
.	TRBV19	TRBD2	TRBJ2-1	CASSIDPTSGREQFF	TGTGCCAGTAGTATAGATCCTACTAGCGGGAGGGAGCAGTTCTTC
many	TRBV6-2/TRBV6-3	.	TRBJ2-7	CASRHPGTTGYEQYF	TGTGCCAGCAGACACCCCGGGACGACCGGATACGAGCAGTACTTC
many	TRBV28	TRBD1	TRBJ2-6	CASSTQGAYGANVLTF	TGTGCCAGCAGTACACAGGGGGCGTACGGGGCCAACGTCCTGACTTTC
.	TRBV28	TRBD2	TRBJ2-2	CASSLRGRGNTGELFF	TGTGCCAGCAGTTTACGCGGGAGAGGGAACACCGGGGAGCTGTTTTTT
many	TRBV12-3/TRBV12-4	.	TRBJ2-1	CASSLVGPSEQFF	TGTGCCAGCAGTTTAGTTGGCCCTAGTGAGCAGTTCTTC
.	TRBV15	.	TRBJ1-6	CATSRVLDSPLHF	TGTGCCACCAGCAGAGTTCTGGATTCACCCCTCCACTTT
few	TRBV4-3	.	TRBJ2-1	CASSPWGATEQFF	TGCGCCAGCAGCCCGTGGGGGGCAACTGAGCAGTTCTTC